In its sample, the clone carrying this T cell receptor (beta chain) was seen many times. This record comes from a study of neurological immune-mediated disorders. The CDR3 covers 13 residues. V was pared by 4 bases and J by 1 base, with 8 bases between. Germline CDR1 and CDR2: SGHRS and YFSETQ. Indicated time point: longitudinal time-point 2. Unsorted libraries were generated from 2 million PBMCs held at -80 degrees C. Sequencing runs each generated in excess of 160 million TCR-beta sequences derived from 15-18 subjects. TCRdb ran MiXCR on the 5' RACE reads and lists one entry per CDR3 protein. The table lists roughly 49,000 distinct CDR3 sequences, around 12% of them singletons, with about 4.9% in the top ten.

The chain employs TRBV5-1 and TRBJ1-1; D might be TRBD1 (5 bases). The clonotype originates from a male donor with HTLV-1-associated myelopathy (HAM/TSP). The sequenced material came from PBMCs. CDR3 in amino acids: CASSVDTNTEAFF. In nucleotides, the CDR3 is TGCGCCAGCAGCGTGGACACGAACACTGAAGCTTTCTTT.